The sequence of this T cell receptor beta chain was determined in a study of OX40 agonist ivuxolimab in advanced cancers. Background on the study: Cohort: more than 75% men, mean age about 60, aged about 23 to 79.

Researchers took blood at baseline, on cycle 4 day 1, and on cycle 7 day 1. Produced via immunoSEQ multiplex PCR; TCRdb's table is partial and in-frame only. The sample has about 84,000 clones, around 94% seen once; the top ten hold more than 9.5%. V lost 2 bases to trimming and J lost 7 bases, with 15 bases between them. The CDR3 runs 15 residues. Per the germline V gene, CDR1 is MDHEN and CDR2 is SYDVKM. The sequence came from an adult with an advanced solid tumor such as melanoma, head and neck, liver or kidney cancer. The chain recombines TRBV28 with TRBJ2-1; tentatively, D is TRBD1 (6 bases). The input for sequencing was CD4+ or CD8+ T cells sorted from blood, taken in a trial of the OX40 agonist ivuxolimab. The CDR3 protein is CASSLNQGIENEQFF. In nucleotides, the CDR3 is TGTGCCAGCAGTTTAAATCAGGGGATAGAGAATGAGCAGTTCTTC.